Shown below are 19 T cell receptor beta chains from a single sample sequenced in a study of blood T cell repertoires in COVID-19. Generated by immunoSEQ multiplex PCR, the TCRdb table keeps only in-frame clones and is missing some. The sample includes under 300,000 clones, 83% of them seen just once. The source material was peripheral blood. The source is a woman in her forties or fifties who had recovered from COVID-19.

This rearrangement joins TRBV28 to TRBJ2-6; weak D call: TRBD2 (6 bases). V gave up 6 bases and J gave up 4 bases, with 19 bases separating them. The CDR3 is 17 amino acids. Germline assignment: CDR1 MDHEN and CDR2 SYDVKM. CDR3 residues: CASRTLQGLRGANVLTF. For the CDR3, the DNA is TGTGCCAGCAGAACTCTCCAGGGACTCCGCGGGGCCAACGTCCTGACTTTC.

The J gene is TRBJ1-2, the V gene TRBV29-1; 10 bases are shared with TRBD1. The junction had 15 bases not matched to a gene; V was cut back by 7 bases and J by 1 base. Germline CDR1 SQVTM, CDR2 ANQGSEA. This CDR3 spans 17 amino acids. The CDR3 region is CSASSGTGAAHNYGYTF. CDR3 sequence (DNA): TGCAGCGCCTCCTCCGGGACAGGGGCCGCACATAACTATGGCTACACCTTC.

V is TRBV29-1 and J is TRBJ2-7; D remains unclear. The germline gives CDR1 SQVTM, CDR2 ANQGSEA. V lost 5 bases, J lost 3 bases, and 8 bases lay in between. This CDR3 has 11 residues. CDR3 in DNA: TGCAGCGTTTTTTCCGGCTACGAGCAGTACTTC. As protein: CSVFSGYEQYF.

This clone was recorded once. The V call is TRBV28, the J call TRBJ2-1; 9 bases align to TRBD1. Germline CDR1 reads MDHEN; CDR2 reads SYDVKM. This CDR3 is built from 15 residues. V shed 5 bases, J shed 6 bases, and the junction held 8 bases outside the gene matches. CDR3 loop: CASSDPGQGRNEQFF. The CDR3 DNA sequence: TGTGCCAGCAGTGATCCGGGACAGGGACGCAATGAGCAGTTCTTC.

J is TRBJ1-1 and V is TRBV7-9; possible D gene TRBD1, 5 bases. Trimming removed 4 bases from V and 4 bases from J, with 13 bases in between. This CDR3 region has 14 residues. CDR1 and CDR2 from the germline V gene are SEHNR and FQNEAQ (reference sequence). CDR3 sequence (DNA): TGTGCCAGCAGCTCGTTCAGGGATGGCACTGAAGCTTTCTTT. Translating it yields CASSSFRDGTEAFF.

The DNA for the CDR3 is TGTGCCAGCAGGGGGGAGGGGGCTAGCGGGGCCTACGAGCAGTACTTC. Encoded protein: CASRGEGASGAYEQYF. The chain carries TRBV28 and TRBJ2-7; 9 bases line up with TRBD2. The trim removed 6 bases at V and 2 bases at J, leaving 11 bases unmatched. CDR3 size: 16 residues. The germline V gene encodes CDR1 MDHEN and CDR2 SYDVKM.

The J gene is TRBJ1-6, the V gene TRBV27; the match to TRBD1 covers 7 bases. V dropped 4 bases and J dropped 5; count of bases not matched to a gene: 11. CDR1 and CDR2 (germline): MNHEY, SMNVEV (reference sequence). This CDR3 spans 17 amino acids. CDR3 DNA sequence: TGTGCCAGCAGTTCGGGACAGCAGAAAGCCCATAATTCACCCCTCCACTTT. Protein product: CASSSGQQKAHNSPLHF.

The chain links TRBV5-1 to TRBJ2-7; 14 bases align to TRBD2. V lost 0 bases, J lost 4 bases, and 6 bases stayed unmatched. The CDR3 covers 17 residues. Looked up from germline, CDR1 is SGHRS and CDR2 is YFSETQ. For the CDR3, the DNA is TGCGCCAGCAGCTTGGGACTAGCGGGAGGGCCAGGGTACGAGCAGTACTTC. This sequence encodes CASSLGLAGGPGYEQYF.

The CDR3 DNA sequence: TGTGCCAGCAGCTCGGCCGGGGGCAATCAGCCCCAGCATTTT. Its protein product is CASSSAGGNQPQHF. The chain uses TRBV5-5 and TRBJ1-5; no firm D call. Per germline, CDR1 SGHKS and CDR2 YYEKEE (reference sequence). V lost 3 bases, J lost 2 bases, and 9 bases lay in between. The CDR3 extends over 14 amino acids.

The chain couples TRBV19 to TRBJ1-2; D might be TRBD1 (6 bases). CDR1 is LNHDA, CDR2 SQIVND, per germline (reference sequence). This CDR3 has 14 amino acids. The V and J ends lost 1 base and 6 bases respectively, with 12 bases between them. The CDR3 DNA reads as TGTGCCAGTAGTATAGGCGGGGGCCAGCATGGCTACACCTTC. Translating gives CASSIGGGQHGYTF.

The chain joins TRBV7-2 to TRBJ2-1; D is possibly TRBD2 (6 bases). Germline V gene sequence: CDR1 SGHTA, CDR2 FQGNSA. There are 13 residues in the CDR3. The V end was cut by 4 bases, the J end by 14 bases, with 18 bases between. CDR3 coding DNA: TGTGCCAGCAGCTATACCATCGGGGGAGTAGAGTTCTTC. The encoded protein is CASSYTIGGVEFF.

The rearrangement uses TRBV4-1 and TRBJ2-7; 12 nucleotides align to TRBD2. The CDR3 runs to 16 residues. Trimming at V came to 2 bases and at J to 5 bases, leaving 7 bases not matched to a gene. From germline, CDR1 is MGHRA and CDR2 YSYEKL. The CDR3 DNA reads TGCGCCAGCAGCCAATTGACTAGCGGGAGAACCCACGAGCAGTACTTC. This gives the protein CASSQLTSGRTHEQYF.

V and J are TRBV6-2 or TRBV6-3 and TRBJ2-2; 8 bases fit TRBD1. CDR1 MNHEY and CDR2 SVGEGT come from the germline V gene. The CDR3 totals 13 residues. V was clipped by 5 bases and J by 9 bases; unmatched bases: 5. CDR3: CASSAPGGRELFF. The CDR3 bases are TGTGCCAGCAGTGCTCCAGGGGGCCGGGAGCTGTTTTTT.

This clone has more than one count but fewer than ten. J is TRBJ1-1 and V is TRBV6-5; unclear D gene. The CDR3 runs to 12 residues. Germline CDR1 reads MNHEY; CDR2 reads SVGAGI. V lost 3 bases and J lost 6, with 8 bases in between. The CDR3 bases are TGTGCCAGCAGTTATTCGGGATCTGAAGCTTTCTTT. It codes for CASSYSGSEAFF.

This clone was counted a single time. CDR3 in amino acids: CASSLGRGSGNQPQHF. DNA for the CDR3: TGTGCCAGCAGCTTGGGCCGGGGGTCTGGCAATCAGCCCCAGCATTTT. This chain links TRBV5-6 with TRBJ1-5; tentatively, D is TRBD1 (5 bases). Germline values: CDR1 SGHDT, CDR2 YYEEEE. The CDR3 has 16 amino acids. V gave up 0 bases and J gave up 2 bases, with 12 bases separating them.

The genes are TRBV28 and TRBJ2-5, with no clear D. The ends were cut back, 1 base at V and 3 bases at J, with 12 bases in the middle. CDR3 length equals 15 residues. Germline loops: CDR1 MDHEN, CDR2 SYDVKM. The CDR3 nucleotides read TGTGCCAGCAGTTTATTAAGGTTACAGAAAGAGACCCAGTACTTC. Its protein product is CASSLLRLQKETQYF.

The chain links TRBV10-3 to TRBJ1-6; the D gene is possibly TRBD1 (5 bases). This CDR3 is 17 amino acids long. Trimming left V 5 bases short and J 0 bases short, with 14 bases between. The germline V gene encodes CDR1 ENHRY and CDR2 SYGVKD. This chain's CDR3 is CAISRTSDSSYNSPLHF. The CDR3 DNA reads TGTGCCATCAGTCGGACATCAGACAGCTCCTATAATTCACCCCTCCACTTT.

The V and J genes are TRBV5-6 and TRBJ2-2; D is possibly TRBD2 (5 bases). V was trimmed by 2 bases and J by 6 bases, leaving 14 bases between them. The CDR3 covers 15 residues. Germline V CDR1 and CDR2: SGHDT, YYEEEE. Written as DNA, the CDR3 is TGTGCCAGCAGCTTTGGCAGGCCGAGGGCCGGGGAGCTGTTTTTT. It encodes CASSFGRPRAGELFF.

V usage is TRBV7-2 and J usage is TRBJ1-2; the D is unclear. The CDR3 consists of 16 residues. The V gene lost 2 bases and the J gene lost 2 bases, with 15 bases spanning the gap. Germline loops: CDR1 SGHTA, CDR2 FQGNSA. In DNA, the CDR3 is TGTGCCAGCAGCTTAAGGTCCTATGCCGGGAACTATGGCTACACCTTC. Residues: CASSLRSYAGNYGYTF.